One TCR beta chain is described in this entry. Its antigen is currently unknown. The data originate from a study of cytomegalovirus exposure and HLA in healthy donors. The PCR was carried out with 60 Vbeta primers and 13 Jbeta primers. The method was immunoSEQ multiplex PCR; TCRdb's version includes in-frame clones alone and lacks a portion of them. Here the sample spans some 210,000 clones, about 78% being singletons. Losses at the gene ends were 5 bases for V and 4 bases for J; bases not matched to a gene: 10. Germline loops: CDR1 MDHEN, CDR2 SYDVKM. The CDR3 extends over 16 amino acids. Study-level results: An analysis was carried out at a later point. It showed that HLA-associated TCR beta chains were more clonally expanded than equally common non-associated chains. Testing in vitro showed a few CMV-associated chains specific for CMV antigens. Many donors shared some public TCRs, even though most TCR sequences were rare. Reportedly, diagnosis of cytomegalovirus status by the classifier showed high specificity and sensitivity.

V usage is TRBV28 and J usage is TRBJ2-3, with 9 bases that match TRBD1. Sequenced input: PBMCs. This receptor was identified in a male donor in good health and CMV-seronegative. The CDR3 nucleotides read TGTGCCAGCAGTGCCTCACAGGGGGCGCTCTCAGATACGCAGTATTTT. Its translation: CASSASQGALSDTQYF.